This T cell receptor (beta chain) was profiled in a study of radiotherapy plus CTLA-4 blockade in lung cancer. TCRdb keeps only in-frame clones here, not all; method: immunoSEQ multiplex PCR. The sample has roughly 59,000 clones, about 70% seen once. A note on this clone: Its antigen is as yet unknown.

The CDR3 spans 14 residues. Germline CDR1 is SNHLY and CDR2 is FYNNEI. V was cut by 3 bases and J by 3 bases, with 9 bases left in between. CTLA-4 blockade with ipilimumab, together with focal radiation, was given to patients with chemo-refractory metastatic non-small-cell lung cancer. Regarding the study as a whole: Radiotherapy with ipilimumab was followed by blood expansion of tumor-derived clones.

The rearrangement joins TRBV2 to TRBJ1-5, with D tentatively TRBD1 (5 bases). This clonotype was obtained from a human donor with non-small cell lung cancer whose response to radiotherapy plus ipilimumab could not be evaluated. Sequencing was performed on peripheral blood, taken from a patient treated with radiotherapy plus ipilimumab. The CDR3 region has the DNA TGTGCCAGCAGTGAGGCAGGGAACAATCAGCCCCAGCATTTT. Translated: CASSEAGNNQPQHF.